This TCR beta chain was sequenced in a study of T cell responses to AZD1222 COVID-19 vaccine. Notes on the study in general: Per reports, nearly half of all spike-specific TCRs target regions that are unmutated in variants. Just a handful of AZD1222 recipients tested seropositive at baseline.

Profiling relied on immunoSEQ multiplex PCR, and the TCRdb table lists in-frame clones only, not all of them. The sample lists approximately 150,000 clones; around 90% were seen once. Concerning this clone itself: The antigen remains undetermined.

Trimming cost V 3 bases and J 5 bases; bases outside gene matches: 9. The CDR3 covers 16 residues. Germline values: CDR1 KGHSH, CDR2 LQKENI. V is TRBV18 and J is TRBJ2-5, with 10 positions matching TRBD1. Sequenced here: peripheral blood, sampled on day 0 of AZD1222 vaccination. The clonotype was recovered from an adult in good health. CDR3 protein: CASSPTGTGAVETQYF. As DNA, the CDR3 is TGTGCCAGCTCACCGACCGGGACAGGGGCTGTCGAGACCCAGTACTTC. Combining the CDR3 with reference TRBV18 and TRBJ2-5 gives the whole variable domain NAGVMQNPRHLVRRRGQEARLRCSPMKGHSHVYWYRQLPEEGLKFMVYLQKENIIDESGMPKERFSAEFPKEGPSILRIQQVVRGDSAAYFCASSPTGTGAVETQYFGPGTRLLVL.